Below, one T cell receptor (beta chain) is given with its context. This entry belongs to a study of T cell changes during pregnancy in multiple sclerosis. The CDR3 spans 15 residues. CDR1 is MGHRA and CDR2 is YSYEKL in the germline V gene. V gave up 1 base and J gave up 4 bases, with 13 bases separating them. The method was immunoSEQ multiplex PCR; TCRdb's version includes in-frame clones alone and lacks a portion of them. The sample carries over 50,000 clones, almost 95% recorded once. The V gene is TRBV4-1, the J gene TRBJ1-2; possible D gene TRBD1, 6 bases. This clonotype was sampled from a female donor with multiple sclerosis, enrolled in a pregnancy study. Sequences were derived from CD4+ T cells from peripheral blood mononuclear cells, sampled in the third trimester of pregnancy. The CDR3 region has the DNA TGCGCCAGCAGCCAAGGAGGTCAGGGGAGCTATGGCTACACCTTC. Amino acids: CASSQGGQGSYGYTF.